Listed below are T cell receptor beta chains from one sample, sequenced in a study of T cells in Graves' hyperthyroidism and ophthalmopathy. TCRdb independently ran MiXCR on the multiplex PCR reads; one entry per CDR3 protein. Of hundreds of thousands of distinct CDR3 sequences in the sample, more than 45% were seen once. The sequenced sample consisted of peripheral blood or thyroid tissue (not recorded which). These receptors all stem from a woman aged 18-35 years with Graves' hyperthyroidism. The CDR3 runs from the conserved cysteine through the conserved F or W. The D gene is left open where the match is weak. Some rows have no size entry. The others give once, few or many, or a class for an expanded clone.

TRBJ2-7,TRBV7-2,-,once,CASSLQGRPPYEQYF,TGTGCCAGCAGCTTGCAGGGTCGCCCCCCCTACGAGCAGTACTTC
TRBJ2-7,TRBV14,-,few,CASSQQTGNSYEQYF,TGTGCCAGCAGCCAGCAGACAGGTAACTCCTACGAGCAGTACTTC
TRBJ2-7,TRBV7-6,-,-,CASSQELSESYEQYF,TGTGCCAGCAGCCAAGAATTATCGGAGTCCTACGAGCAGTACTTC
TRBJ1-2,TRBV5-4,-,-,CASSLVFVGRNYGYTF,TGTGCCAGCAGCTTGGTCTTTGTGGGCAGAAACTATGGCTACACCTTC
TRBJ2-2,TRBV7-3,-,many,CASSLNTDTGELFF,TGTGCCAGCAGCCTAAACACTGACACCGGGGAGCTGTTTTTT
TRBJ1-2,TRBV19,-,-,CASSPLGVNGGYTF,TGTGCCAGTAGCCCCTTAGGGGTAAACGGTGGCTACACCTTC
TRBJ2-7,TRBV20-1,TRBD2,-,CSARTWGTTHYLEQYF,TGCAGTGCTAGAACCTGGGGGACTACGCACTATCTCGAGCAGTACTTC
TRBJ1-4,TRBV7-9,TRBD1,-,CASSLSTGWGKLFF,TGTGCCAGCAGCCTCTCGACAGGGTGGGGAAAACTGTTTTTT
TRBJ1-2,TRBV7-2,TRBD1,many,CASSLTGQYGYTF,TGTGCCAGCAGCTTGACGGGACAGTATGGCTACACCTTC
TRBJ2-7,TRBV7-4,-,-,CASSHSTLHTYEQYF,TGTGCCAGCAGCCACTCAACCTTACACACCTACGAGCAGTACTTC
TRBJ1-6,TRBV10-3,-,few,CASSYSRWGYNSPLHF,TGTGCCAGCAGTTACTCAAGGTGGGGATATAATTCACCCCTCCACTTT
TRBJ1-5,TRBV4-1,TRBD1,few,CASSYGQGDQPQHF,TGCGCCAGCAGCTACGGACAGGGGGATCAGCCCCAGCATTTT
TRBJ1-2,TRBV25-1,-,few,CASSPDRTGYGYTF,TGTGCCAGCTCACCCGACCGGACGGGGTATGGCTACACCTTC
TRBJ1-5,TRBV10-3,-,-,CAISTRENQPQHF,TGTGCCATCAGTACACGCGAGAATCAGCCCCAGCATTTT
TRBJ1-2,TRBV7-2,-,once,CASSAAGVSIYTF,TGTGCCAGCAGCGCCGCGGGTGTTAGCATCTACACCTTC
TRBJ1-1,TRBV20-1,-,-,CSAFKSSKTNTEAFF,TGCAGTGCCTTCAAGTCCAGTAAGACCAACACTGAAGCTTTCTTT
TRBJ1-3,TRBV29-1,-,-,CSVESSGNTIYF,TGCAGCGTTGAGAGCTCTGGAAACACCATATATTTT
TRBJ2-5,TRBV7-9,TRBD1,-,CASSLGDRGLETQYF,TGTGCCAGCAGCTTAGGAGACAGGGGGCTGGAGACCCAGTACTTC
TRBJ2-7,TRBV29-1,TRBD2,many,CSVGTSGTRGEQYF,TGCAGCGTGGGGACTAGCGGGACACGGGGAGAGCAGTACTTC
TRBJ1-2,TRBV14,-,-,CASSQDRTGAYGHTF,TGTGCCAGCAGCCAAGATCGTACAGGAGCCTATGGCCACACCTTC
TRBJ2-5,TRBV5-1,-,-,CASSLGDPEETQYF,TGCGCCAGCAGCTTGGGGGACCCAGAAGAGACCCAGTACTTC
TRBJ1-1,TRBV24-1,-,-,CATSDSSGATEAFF,TGTGCCACCAGTGATTCGTCAGGGGCCACTGAAGCTTTCTTT
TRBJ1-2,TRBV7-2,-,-,CASSLVWGGYTF,TGTGCCAGCAGCTTGGTGTGGGGCGGCTACACCTTC
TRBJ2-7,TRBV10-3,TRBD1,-,CAKPTGYSYEQYF,TGTGCGAAACCGACAGGGTACTCCTACGAGCAGTACTTC
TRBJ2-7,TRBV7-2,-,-,CASSLVEAGSYEQYF,TGTGCCAGCAGCTTAGTGGAGGCGGGATCCTACGAGCAGTACTTC
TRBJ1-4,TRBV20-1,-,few,CSARDFVGDEKLFF,TGCAGTGCTAGAGATTTCGTAGGGGATGAAAAACTGTTTTTT